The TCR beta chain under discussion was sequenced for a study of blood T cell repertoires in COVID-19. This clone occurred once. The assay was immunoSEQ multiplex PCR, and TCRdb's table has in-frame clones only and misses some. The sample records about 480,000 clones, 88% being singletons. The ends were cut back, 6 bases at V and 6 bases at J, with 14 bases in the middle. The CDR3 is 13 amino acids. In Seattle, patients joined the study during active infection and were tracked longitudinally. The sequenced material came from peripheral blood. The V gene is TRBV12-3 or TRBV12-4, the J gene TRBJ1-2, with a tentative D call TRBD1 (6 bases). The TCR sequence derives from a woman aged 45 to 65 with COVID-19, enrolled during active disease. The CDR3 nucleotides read TGTGCCAGCAGCCTATCGGGGGGCCATGGCTACACCTTC. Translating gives CASSLSGGHGYTF.